This T cell receptor beta chain was recovered during a study of T cell clonality in common variable immunodeficiency. Per germline, CDR1 MNHEY and CDR2 SVGEGT. Germline trimming cut 3 bases from V and 4 bases from J; bases unmatched to any gene: 6. The CDR3 contains 15 residues. This clone has ten or more counts. Sequencing ends 3 residues short of the CDR3 end; the germline J gene provides the rest. Sequencing input was equivalent genomic DNA from CVID and controls. Generated by immunoSEQ multiplex PCR, the TCRdb table keeps only in-frame clones and is missing some. The sample holds tens of thousands of clones, and no clone turns up only once.

V is TRBV6-2 or TRBV6-3 and J is TRBJ2-7; 10 bases fit TRBD1. The clonotype was recovered from a person aged 18 to 75 in good health. The sample taken for sequencing was peripheral blood mononuclear cells. Partial CDR3 DNA: TGTGCCAGCAGTTATCAAGGGACAGGGGAATACGAG. Its protein product is CASSYQGTGEYE. The whole CDR3 sequence reads CASSYQGTGEYEQYF.